A single sample is the source of the 21 T cell receptor beta chains below, sequenced in a study of shared clonotypes between healthy human individuals. Generated by immunoSEQ multiplex PCR, the TCRdb table keeps only in-frame clones and is missing some. The sample has approximately 470,000 clones; 81% are singletons. Sample: PBMCs. These receptors all stem from a woman in her 40s in good health. Some clones in this sample may be carry-over from other donors' samples.

Points on this clone: A much bigger clone sits one base away, suggesting this may be a read error. The same CDR3 is also encoded by other DNA sequences in this sample. V is TRBV4-2 and J is TRBJ2-5, with D possibly called TRBD1 or TRBD2 (6 bases each). Germline-derived CDR1 and CDR2 are LGHNA and YNFKEQ. V lost 1 base, J lost 5 bases, and 17 bases lay in between. This CDR3 spans 16 amino acids. CDR3 nucleotide sequence: TGTGCCAGCAGCCAAGGGGGGGCTGGCGACGGGGAGACCCAGTACTTC. It yields the protein CASSQGGAGDGETQYF.

V is TRBV7-9 and J is TRBJ1-1; tentative D call: TRBD1 (5 bases). Germline V gene data show CDR1 as SEHNR and CDR2 as FQNEAQ (reference sequence). The CDR3 has 15 amino acids. Deletions cut 4 bases from V and 1 base from J, with 13 bases between. The CDR3 loop reads CASSYTLTENTEAFF. For the CDR3, the DNA is TGTGCCAGCAGCTATACCCTGACAGAGAACACTGAAGCTTTCTTT.

The chain links TRBV2 to TRBJ1-1; no clear D gene. CDR1 is SNHLY, CDR2 FYNNEI, per germline. The CDR3 contains 14 residues. Trimming took off 0 bases at V and 14 bases at J, with 19 bases between the two ends. CDR3 nucleotides: TGTGCCAGCAGTGAAGCTGTAAAACTGACTGTAGCCTTCTTT. It specifies CASSEAVKLTVAFF.

The chain joins TRBV11-2 to TRBJ2-1; D not certain. Germline CDR1 SGHAT, CDR2 FQNNGV. This CDR3 is 14 amino acids long. V gave up 7 bases and J gave up 8 bases, with 18 bases separating them. CDR3: CASTPPGRQHEQFF. As DNA, the CDR3 is TGTGCCAGCACCCCTCCGGGCCGACAACATGAGCAGTTCTTC.

This chain uses TRBV5-4 with TRBJ2-3; 8 bases are shared with TRBD2. The ends lost 4 bases at V and 4 bases at J; junction bases unmatched: 8. This CDR3 has 15 residues. Per germline, CDR1 SGHNT and CDR2 YYREEE (reference sequence). The chain's CDR3 is CASSARTSQPDTQYF. Here the CDR3 DNA reads TGTGCCAGCAGCGCTAGGACTAGCCAGCCAGATACGCAGTATTTT. Supplemented by reference TRBV5-4 and TRBJ2-3, the full variable domain reads ETGVTQSPTHLIKTRGQQVTLRCSSQSGHNTVSWYQQALGQGPQFIFQYYREEENGRGNFPPRFSGLQFPNYSSELNVNALELDDSALYLCASSARTSQPDTQYFGPGTRLTVL.

The chain uses TRBV11-2 and TRBJ2-7, with 11 bases lining up with TRBD2. The germline V gene encodes CDR1 SGHAT and CDR2 FQNNGV. V was clipped by 7 bases and J by 5 bases; unmatched bases: 19. CDR3 size: 18 residues. CDR3 DNA: TGTGCCAGCACCTCCCCATCCCGGGCTAGCGGGAGGTTCCACGAGCAGTACTTC. It codes for CASTSPSRASGRFHEQYF.

A word on this clone: Other DNA sequences of this sample code for an identical CDR3. This chain uses TRBV5-1 with TRBJ1-1; TRBD1 agrees at 7 bases. V lost 0 bases and J lost 5; bases outside the gene matches: 4. Germline loops: CDR1 SGHRS, CDR2 YFSETQ. This CDR3 spans 14 amino acids. The CDR3 nucleotides read TGCGCCAGCAGCTTGGACAGGGGAGGAACTGAAGCTTTCTTT. This codes for CASSLDRGGTEAFF.

Points on this clone: This is likely an artifact of a read error, given a far larger clone one base away. The chain is built from TRBV30 and TRBJ2-7, with TRBD2 matching 10 bases. Germline CDR1 and CDR2: GTSNPN and SVGIG (reference sequence). The CDR3 has 14 amino acids. The CDR3 DNA follows: TGTGCCTGGAGTAGGGGACTAGCGATATACGGGCAGTACTTC. Translation: CAWSRGLAIYGQYF. Using reference TRBV30 and TRBJ2-7 for the parts outside the CDR3, the full variable domain is SQTIHQWPATLVQPVGSPLSLECTVEGTSNPNLYWYRQAAGRGLQLLFYSVGIGQISSEVPQNLSASRPQDRQFILSSKKLLLSDSGFYLCAWSRGLAIYGQYFGPGTRLTVT.

For this clone: With only one base between it and a far larger clone, this is likely a read error. This sequence joins TRBV10-1 and TRBJ2-1; D not certain. CDR3 length equals 14 residues. Trimming left V 1 base short and J 8 bases short, with 12 bases between. From germline, CDR1 is WNHNN and CDR2 SYGVQD (reference sequence). The CDR3 nucleotides are TGCGCCAGCAGTGAGTGCATGGGTTCGCATGAGCAGTTCTTC. This translates into CASSECMGSHEQFF.

The chain joins TRBV6-1 to TRBJ2-3, with D tentatively TRBD1 or TRBD2 (5 bases each). Deletions cut 5 bases from V and 1 base from J, with 13 bases between. Germline V gene sequence: CDR1 MNHNS, CDR2 SASEGT. CDR3 length equals 15 residues. The CDR3 sequence: CASSNPRGGTDTQYF. DNA of the CDR3: TGTGCCAGCAGTAACCCAAGAGGGGGCACAGATACGCAGTATTTT.

As regards this clone: Other DNA variants within this sample encode the same CDR3. The chain is built from TRBV18 and TRBJ1-1; D gene uncertain. Trimming cost V 2 bases and J 1 base, with 5 bases left between them. This CDR3 comprises 13 residues. Per the germline V gene, CDR1 is KGHSH and CDR2 is LQKENI. CDR3 protein: CASSPGRNTEAFF. The CDR3 DNA reads TGTGCCAGCTCACCAGGCAGGAACACTGAAGCTTTCTTT. Combining the CDR3 with reference TRBV18 and TRBJ1-1 gives the whole variable domain NAGVMQNPRHLVRRRGQEARLRCSPMKGHSHVYWYRQLPEEGLKFMVYLQKENIIDESGMPKERFSAEFPKEGPSILRIQQVVRGDSAAYFCASSPGRNTEAFFGQGTRLTVV.

This chain joins TRBV7-2 and TRBJ1-5; D is undetermined. Germline CDR1 SGHTA, CDR2 FQGNSA. V was cut by 5 bases and J by 7 bases, with 15 bases left in between. The CDR3 contains 14 residues. The CDR3 nucleotides are TGTGCCAGCAGCCCGCGGTCTGGAGGCCAGCCCCAGCATTTT. Its protein product is CASSPRSGGQPQHF. The variable domain in full, completed from reference TRBV7-2 and TRBJ1-5, reads GAGVSQSPSNKVTEKGKDVELRCDPISGHTALYWYRQSLGQGLEFLIYFQGNSAPDKSGLPSDRFSAERTGGSVSTLTIQRTQQEDSAVYLCASSPRSGGQPQHFGDGTRLSIL.

To note about this clone: A far larger clone lies a single base away; this is likely a read error. This chain joins TRBV11-3 and TRBJ2-5, with 7 bases fitting TRBD1. The CDR3 has 15 amino acids. The germline V gene has CDR1 SGHNT and CDR2 YENEEA. The CDR3 DNA follows: TGTGCCAGCAGCCGTCGGACAGGAAGCCAAGAGACCAAGTACTTC. This codes for CASSRRTGSQETKYF.

This clone was detected only a few times. J is TRBJ2-5 and V is TRBV7-2; 7 bases are shared with TRBD1. The better agreement between TRBJ2-7 and the DNA end casts doubt on the J call. Germline V CDR1 and CDR2: SGHTA, FQGNSA. The CDR3 is 14 amino acids. The CDR3 sequence: CASSKAGTDYEQYF. CDR3 sequence (DNA): TGTGCCAGCAGCAAGGCCGGGACAGACTACGAGCAGTACTTC.

The chain has TRBV29-1 and TRBJ2-1, with 12 bases lining up with TRBD1. V was clipped by 6 bases and J by 4 bases; unmatched bases: 7. This CDR3 is 15 amino acids long. Germline V CDR1 and CDR2: SQVTM, ANQGSEA. This CDR3 is CSVPGTGGAYNEQFF. The DNA for the CDR3 is TGCAGCGTGCCCGGGACAGGGGGCGCTTACAATGAGCAGTTCTTC.

This clone came up a few times. The rearrangement joins TRBV4-3 to TRBJ2-7; D unresolved. With 2 bases removed from V and 5 bases from J, the gap between germline ends came to 16 bases. Germline V gene sequence: CDR1 LGHNA, CDR2 YSLEER. CDR3 length equals 15 residues. The CDR3 protein is CASSQTSQPYDEQYF. The DNA for the CDR3 is TGCGCCAGCAGCCAAACGTCTCAGCCCTATGACGAGCAGTACTTC.

Concerning this clone: A far bigger clonotype differs at one base, so this is likely a read error. The same CDR3 arises from other DNA sequences in this sample as well. This rearrangement joins TRBV4-3 to TRBJ1-2, with D maybe TRBD1 (5 bases). Germline V gene sequence: CDR1 LGHNA, CDR2 YSLEER. The CDR3 sequence is 14 residues long. CDR3 sequence reads: CASSLTETNYGYTF. CDR3 DNA: TGCGCCAGCAGCCTGACAGAAACTAACTATGGCTACACATTC.

The rearrangement joins TRBV28 to TRBJ1-1; 12 bases are shared with TRBD1. CDR1 MDHEN and CDR2 SYDVKM come from the germline V gene. The CDR3 totals 18 residues. V lost 2 bases to trimming and J lost 0 bases; unmatched junction nucleotides: 7. CDR3 residues: CASSLIYGTGGLNTEAFF. DNA of the CDR3: TGTGCCAGCAGTTTAATTTACGGGACAGGGGGCCTGAACACTGAAGCTTTCTTT. The full variable domain, in which reference TRBV28 and TRBJ1-1 provide the parts outside the CDR3, is DVKVTQSSRYLVKRTGEKVFLECVQDMDHENMFWYRQDPGLGLRLIYFSYDVKMKEKGDIPEGYSVSREKKERFSLILESASTNQTSMYLCASSLIYGTGGLNTEAFFGQGTRLTVV.

V and J are TRBV4-3 and TRBJ1-4; no reliable D call. CDR3 length: 18 residues. Trimming took off 0 bases at V and 8 bases at J, with 22 bases between the two ends. Germline V gene sequence: CDR1 LGHNA, CDR2 YSLEER. The CDR3 here is CASSQDHANSLGGEKLFF. CDR3 sequence (DNA): TGCGCCAGCAGCCAAGATCATGCCAACAGCCTAGGTGGAGAAAAACTGTTTTTT.

Regarding this clone: Only one base separates this from a far larger clonotype, so it likely reflects a read error. V usage is TRBV29-1 and J usage is TRBJ2-2, with 7 positions matching TRBD2. The V segment lost 6 bases and the J segment 3 bases; nucleotides outside the gene matches: 7. Germline CDR1 is SQVTM and CDR2 is ANQGSEA. The CDR3 contains 14 residues. This CDR3 is CSVKRELDTGELFF. The CDR3 DNA follows: TGCAGCGTAAAGCGGGAACTGGACACCGGGGAGCTGTTTTTT.

The rearrangement links TRBV28 to TRBJ2-3; tentative D call: TRBD1 (5 bases). This CDR3 is built from 14 residues. V was clipped by 5 bases and J by 7 bases, with 16 bases between them. Per germline, CDR1 MDHEN and CDR2 SYDVKM. The CDR3 nucleotides read TGTGCCAGCAGTATTGAAGGGGTTGGAAATACGCAGTATTTT. It yields the protein CASSIEGVGNTQYF.